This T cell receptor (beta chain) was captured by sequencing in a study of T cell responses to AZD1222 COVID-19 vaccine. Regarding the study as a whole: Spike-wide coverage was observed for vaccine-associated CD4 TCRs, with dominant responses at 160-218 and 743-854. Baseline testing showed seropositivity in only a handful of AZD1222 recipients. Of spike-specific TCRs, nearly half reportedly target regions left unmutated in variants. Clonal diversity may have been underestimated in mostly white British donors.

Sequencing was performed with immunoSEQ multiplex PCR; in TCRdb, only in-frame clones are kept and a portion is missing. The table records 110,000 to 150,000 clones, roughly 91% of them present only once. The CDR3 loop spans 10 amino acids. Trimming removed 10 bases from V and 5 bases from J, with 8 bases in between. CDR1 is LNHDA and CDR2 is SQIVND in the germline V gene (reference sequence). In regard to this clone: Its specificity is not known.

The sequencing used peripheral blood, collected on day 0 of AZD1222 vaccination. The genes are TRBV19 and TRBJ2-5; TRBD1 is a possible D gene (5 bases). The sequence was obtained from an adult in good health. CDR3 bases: TGTGCCATCAAGGGGGAGACCCAGTACTTC. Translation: CAIKGETQYF.